This T cell receptor (beta chain) stems from a study of T cells after yellow fever vaccination. TCRdb reprocessed the 5' RACE reads with MiXCR, giving one entry per CDR3 protein. This table has 130,000 or so distinct CDR3 sequences, 13% to 15% appearing once. There are a few counts of this clonotype. Trimming cost V 3 bases and J 6 bases, with 8 bases left between them. Per germline, CDR1 SGDLS and CDR2 YYNGEE. This CDR3 spans 12 amino acids. The clonotype comes from a man between 18 and 29 years old who received the YFV17D yellow fever vaccine. Sequenced here: CD8+ T cells sorted from PBMCs, sampled 5 days after the yellow fever booster vaccination. The chain joins TRBV9 to TRBJ2-3, with TRBD1 as a possible D gene (6 bases). This CDR3 is CASSADRDTQYF. The CDR3 DNA sequence: TGTGCCAGCAGCGCAGACAGGGATACGCAGTATTTT.